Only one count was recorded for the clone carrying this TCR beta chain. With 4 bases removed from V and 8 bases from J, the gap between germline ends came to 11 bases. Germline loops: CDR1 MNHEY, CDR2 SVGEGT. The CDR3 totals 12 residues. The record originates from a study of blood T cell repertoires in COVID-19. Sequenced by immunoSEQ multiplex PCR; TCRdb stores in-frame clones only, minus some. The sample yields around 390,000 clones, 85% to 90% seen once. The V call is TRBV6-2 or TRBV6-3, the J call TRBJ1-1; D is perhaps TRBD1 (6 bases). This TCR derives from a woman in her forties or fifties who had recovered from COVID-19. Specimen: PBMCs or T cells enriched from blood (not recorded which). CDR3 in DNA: TGTGCCAGCAGTTTGACAGGATTAGAAGCTTTCTTT. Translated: CASSLTGLEAFF.